Each of the 29 T cell receptor beta chains below was sequenced from the same sample in a study of response to subunit inactivated influenza vaccine. One entry per CDR3 protein, called by TCRdb with MiXCR from the RT-PCR reads. The data hold approximately 500,000 distinct CDR3 sequences, with 12% to 15% observed a single time. This specimen consisted of PBMCs from blood, obtained roughly 12 days after vaccination. The origin of the receptors is a man between 45 and 60 years old who received an inactivated influenza vaccine.

In its sample, this clonotype was seen a few times. The chain's CDR3 is CASSQKTSGGPNTGELFF. In nucleotides, the CDR3 is TGTGCCAGCAGCCAAAAGACTAGCGGGGGGCCGAACACCGGGGAGCTGTTTTTT. This chain links TRBV4-2 with TRBJ2-2; 13 bases are shared with TRBD2. Germline V gene data show CDR1 as LGHNA and CDR2 as YNFKEQ. V lost 2 bases, J lost 0 bases, and 3 bases stayed unmatched. CDR3 size: 18 residues.

This rearrangement joins TRBV7-2 to TRBJ2-5; TRBD2 matches 7 bases. V shed 5 bases and J 2 bases; nucleotides not matched to a gene: 11. Germline values: CDR1 SGHTA, CDR2 FQGNSA. The CDR3 is 16 amino acids. CDR3 coding DNA: TGTGCCAGCAGCCCCCTGGCACTAGCGCTGCAAGAGACCCAGTACTTC. This codes for CASSPLALALQETQYF.

The chain carries TRBV20-1 and TRBJ1-4, with D unclear. The CDR3 is 15 amino acids. From germline, CDR1 is DFQATT and CDR2 SNEGSKA (reference sequence). V was clipped by 0 bases and J by 3 bases, with 11 bases between them. The CDR3 coding sequence is TGCAGTGCTAGAGACACGAACAACGCTAATGAAAAACTGTTTTTT. Translation: CSARDTNNANEKLFF.

The rearrangement links TRBV6-6 to TRBJ1-5, with D unresolved. Germline CDR1 reads MNHNY; CDR2 reads SVGAGI (reference sequence). The CDR3 consists of 13 residues. The V end lost 6 bases, the J end lost 7 bases, and 13 bases lay between the germline ends. The CDR3 sequence: CASSPRVEQPQHF. The CDR3 bases are TGTGCCAGCAGCCCTCGGGTCGAGCAGCCCCAGCATTTT.

This chain connects TRBV6-5 to TRBJ2-5, with D possibly matching TRBD1 (5 bases). Trimming pared 2 bases from V and 4 bases from J, leaving 8 bases between. CDR3 size: 13 residues. The V gene's germline CDR1 is MNHEY and CDR2 SVGAGI. As DNA, the CDR3 is TGTGCCAGCAGTTACCCAGGGCGAGAGACCCAGTACTTC. It translates to CASSYPGRETQYF.

This clonotype was counted many times. The rearrangement uses TRBV20-1 and TRBJ2-5, with D possibly matching TRBD2 (6 bases). Germline V lookup: CDR1 DFQATT, CDR2 SNEGSKA (reference sequence). This CDR3 spans 15 amino acids. Trimming took off 6 bases at V and 5 bases at J, with 22 bases between the two ends. The CDR3 nucleotides are TGCAGTGCCACCCCTCTGGGACTCCCCTCGGAGACCCAGTACTTC. This codes for CSATPLGLPSETQYF.

The chain uses TRBV15 and TRBJ2-3; a possible D gene is TRBD2 (5 bases). CDR3 length: 15 residues. The germline V gene encodes CDR1 LNHNV and CDR2 YYDKDF (reference sequence). Trimming cost V 6 bases and J 2 bases, with 15 bases left between them. In nucleotides, the CDR3 is TGTGCCACCAGTAGGAGGCAGGTTGTCACAGATACGCAGTATTTT. It specifies CATSRRQVVTDTQYF.

This clonotype showed up many times. The chain carries TRBV7-2 and TRBJ2-3; D is tentatively TRBD1 or TRBD2 (6 bases each). CDR3 length equals 15 residues. The germline V gene encodes CDR1 SGHTA and CDR2 FQGNSA. The V end was cut by 4 bases, the J end by 5 bases, with 16 bases between. The CDR3 reads CASSSLGGVGDTQYF. The DNA for the CDR3 is TGTGCCAGCAGCTCCTTGGGGGGCGTGGGAGATACGCAGTATTTT.

This clonotype came up once. At one of its ends the junction is not consistent with the germline gene, which may arise from a read error. V gene TRBV12-3 or TRBV12-4 combines with J gene TRBJ2-1; TRBD2 aligns across 9 bases. The length of the CDR3 is 14 residues. The CDR3 region has the DNA TGTGCCAGCAGTTTTATAGCGGGAGCGGATGAACAGTTCTTC. It codes for CASSFIAGADEQFF.

This chain uses TRBV6-5 with TRBJ1-1, with 9 positions matching TRBD1. Germline V CDR1 and CDR2: MNHEY, SVGAGI. Unmatched junction bases numbered 3, after V lost 2 bases and J lost 2 bases. The CDR3 has 15 residues. CDR3 in amino acids: CASSYGTGRNTEAFF. CDR3 in DNA: TGTGCCAGCAGTTACGGGACAGGGAGAAACACTGAAGCTTTCTTT.

The chain links TRBV7-2 to TRBJ1-1, with D unclear. The CDR3 has 14 residues. The germline V gene encodes CDR1 SGHTA and CDR2 FQGNSA. V was cut by 1 base and J by 5 bases, with 11 bases left in between. This CDR3 reads CASSLVQLATEAFF. The CDR3 DNA sequence: TGTGCCAGCAGCTTAGTACAGCTGGCGACTGAAGCTTTCTTT.

Only a few counts were recorded for this clonotype. The chain uses TRBV5-1 and TRBJ2-7; no firm D call. V dropped 4 bases and J dropped 2 bases, with 13 bases sitting between them. Germline CDR1 reads SGHRS; CDR2 reads YFSETQ. This CDR3 contains 14 residues. The CDR3 DNA follows: TGCGCCAGCAGCCCTAACGGCCCACCCTACGAGCAGTACTTC. It is translated as CASSPNGPPYEQYF.

The CDR3 nucleotides are TGCGCCAGCAGCGAAGGACAGACTAGCTCCTACGAGCAGTACTTC. It is translated as CASSEGQTSSYEQYF. The chain has TRBV5-1 and TRBJ2-7; perhaps D is TRBD1 or TRBD2 (6 bases each). The CDR3 length is 15 residues. Per germline, CDR1 SGHRS and CDR2 YFSETQ. The germline V and J ends were trimmed by 4 bases and 0 bases, with 14 bases remaining between them.

The J gene is TRBJ2-3, the V gene TRBV29-1, with D tentatively TRBD2 (6 bases). From germline, CDR1 is SQVTM and CDR2 ANQGSEA. CDR3 length: 13 amino acids. Deletions cut 5 bases from V and 0 bases from J, with 9 bases between. CDR3 protein: CSVLRDSTDTQYF. CDR3 nucleotide sequence: TGCAGCGTTCTGCGGGATAGCACAGATACGCAGTATTTT.

In its sample, this clonotype was seen a few times. V gene TRBV30 combines with J gene TRBJ2-7, with 10 bases aligning to TRBD2. J was trimmed by 3 bases and V by 4 bases; bases with no gene match: 6. Looked up from germline, CDR1 is GTSNPN and CDR2 is SVGIG (reference sequence). This CDR3 has 14 residues. DNA for the CDR3: TGTGCCTGGACCAAGCGGGGGGGTAACTACGAGCAGTACTTC. This translates into CAWTKRGGNYEQYF.

The chain has TRBV18 and TRBJ2-7; no definite D call. This CDR3 spans 14 amino acids. Trimming took off 6 bases at V and 7 bases at J, with 19 bases between the two ends. Germline lookup yields CDR1 KGHSH and CDR2 LQKENI. The chain's CDR3 is CASSPLEDAWEQYF. The DNA for the CDR3 is TGTGCCAGCTCGCCCCTTGAGGATGCGTGGGAGCAGTACTTC.

In its sample, this clonotype was seen a few times. Written as DNA, the CDR3 is TGCAGTGCTAGACCCCCTGGTCGTGGCAGTACGGGCTACACCTTC. Amino acid sequence: CSARPPGRGSTGYTF. J is TRBJ1-2 and V is TRBV20-1; no clear D gene. This CDR3 region has 15 residues. Germline CDR1 and CDR2: DFQATT and SNEGSKA (reference sequence). Deletions cut 2 bases from V and 8 bases from J, with 21 bases between.

The V gene is TRBV20-1, the J gene TRBJ2-5; no clear D. Germline values: CDR1 DFQATT, CDR2 SNEGSKA (reference sequence). This CDR3 comprises 13 residues. With 2 bases removed from V and 3 bases from J, the gap between germline ends came to 10 bases. For the CDR3, the DNA is TGCAGTGCTAGAAGCTCCCTGGAAGAGACCCAGTACTTC. Its protein is CSARSSLEETQYF.

This clonotype was observed a few times. V and J are TRBV12-3 or TRBV12-4 and TRBJ2-7, with 7 bases matching TRBD1. V lost 2 bases and J lost 6; bases outside the gene matches: 10. The CDR3 is 15 amino acids. The CDR3 sequence is CASSLLTGTHSEQYF. The CDR3 DNA follows: TGTGCCAGCAGTTTACTGACAGGGACCCATTCCGAGCAGTACTTC.

This clonotype was counted between two and nine times. The chain links TRBV27 to TRBJ2-1; 13 positions match TRBD2. Germline lookup yields CDR1 MNHEY and CDR2 SMNVEV (reference sequence). This CDR3 spans 15 amino acids. After removal of 6 bases from V and 7 bases from J, the junction contained 6 bases not matched to a gene. The CDR3 coding sequence is TGTGCCAGCAGCCGACTAGCGGGAGGAACAAATGAGCAGTTCTTC. Its protein is CASSRLAGGTNEQFF.

In its sample, this clonotype was seen a few times. The chain couples TRBV29-1 to TRBJ2-1; 10 nucleotides agree with TRBD1. Germline V CDR1 and CDR2: SQVTM, ANQGSEA. The CDR3 loop spans 13 amino acids. V lost 7 bases, J lost 11 bases, and 11 bases stayed unmatched. DNA for the CDR3: TGCAGCGGGGGCCTACGGGACAGGGGACAGCAGTTCTTC. Encoded protein: CSGGLRDRGQQFF.

This clonotype was observed a few times. The gene calls are TRBV7-8 and TRBJ2-6, with 7 bases matching TRBD1. The V gene end was trimmed by 3 bases and the J gene end by 0 bases; junction bases not matched to a gene: 5. The germline CDR1 and CDR2 sequences are SGHVS and FQNEAQ. CDR3 size: 17 residues. For the CDR3, the DNA is TGTGCCAGCAGCTTGGACAGGCCCTTCTCTGGGGCCAACGTCCTGACTTTC. Amino acid sequence: CASSLDRPFSGANVLTF.

This clonotype was observed at least ten times. V and J are TRBV12-3 or TRBV12-4 and TRBJ2-5; D remains unclear. V shed 0 bases and J shed 3 bases, with 8 bases lying between them. The CDR3 has 14 residues. This CDR3 is CASSLAGSEETQYF. As DNA, the CDR3 is TGTGCCAGCAGTTTAGCCGGCAGCGAAGAGACCCAGTACTTC.

This clonotype showed up many times. The chain is built from TRBV5-1 and TRBJ2-3; D unresolved. The CDR3 spans 15 residues. Germline CDR1 reads SGHRS; CDR2 reads YFSETQ. V was cut by 0 bases and J by 3 bases, with 11 bases left in between. The CDR3 nucleotides are TGCGCCAGCAGCTTGGAGGGCCTTGGAACAGATACGCAGTATTTT. It encodes CASSLEGLGTDTQYF.

This clonotype was counted only a few times. In DNA form, the CDR3 reads TGCGCCAGCAGCCTCGGGACAGGGGCTACTAACTATGGCTACACCTTC. Encoded protein: CASSLGTGATNYGYTF. This chain uses TRBV4-3 with TRBJ1-2, with TRBD1 identical over 10 bases. The germline V gene encodes CDR1 LGHNA and CDR2 YSLEER. V lost 4 bases to trimming and J lost 0 bases; unmatched junction nucleotides: 5. The CDR3 extends over 16 amino acids.

The chain joins TRBV6-2 or TRBV6-3 to TRBJ2-7; TRBD1 matches 8 bases. The CDR3 runs 16 residues. The junction had 20 bases not matched to a gene; V was cut back by 7 bases and J by 9 bases. CDR1 and CDR2 (germline): MNHEY, SVGEGT. CDR3 DNA: TGTGCCAGCACCGATCCCGGGACAGGCGTACTAGGAGGGCAGTACTTC. Its protein is CASTDPGTGVLGGQYF.

The chain couples TRBV25-1 to TRBJ2-2, with a tentative D call TRBD1 (6 bases). The CDR3 covers 15 residues. Germline CDR1 MGHDK, CDR2 SYGVNS. V was shortened by 1 base and J by 7 bases, with 13 bases between the two germline ends. The CDR3 reads CASSESYREGGELFF. Here the CDR3 DNA reads TGTGCCAGCAGTGAATCATACAGGGAAGGCGGGGAGCTGTTTTTT.

The chain employs TRBV20-1 and TRBJ2-1; D is perhaps TRBD2 (5 bases). This CDR3 is built from 15 residues. With 5 bases removed from V and 6 bases from J, the gap between germline ends came to 20 bases. Per the germline V gene, CDR1 is DFQATT and CDR2 is SNEGSKA (reference sequence). The CDR3 bases are TGCAGTGCTCTGAGTGGGAGAGGGAGATCCAATGAGCAGTTCTTC. Protein product: CSALSGRGRSNEQFF.

This clonotype was recorded many times. CDR3 sequence reads: CSALSGTGATEAFF. In DNA, the CDR3 is TGCAGTGCTCTATCCGGGACAGGGGCAACTGAAGCTTTCTTT. The chain joins TRBV20-1 to TRBJ1-1; 10 bases are a match to TRBD1. J gave up 5 bases and V 5 bases, and 8 bases lay outside the gene matches. Germline V gene data show CDR1 as DFQATT and CDR2 as SNEGSKA (reference sequence). CDR3 length: 14 residues.